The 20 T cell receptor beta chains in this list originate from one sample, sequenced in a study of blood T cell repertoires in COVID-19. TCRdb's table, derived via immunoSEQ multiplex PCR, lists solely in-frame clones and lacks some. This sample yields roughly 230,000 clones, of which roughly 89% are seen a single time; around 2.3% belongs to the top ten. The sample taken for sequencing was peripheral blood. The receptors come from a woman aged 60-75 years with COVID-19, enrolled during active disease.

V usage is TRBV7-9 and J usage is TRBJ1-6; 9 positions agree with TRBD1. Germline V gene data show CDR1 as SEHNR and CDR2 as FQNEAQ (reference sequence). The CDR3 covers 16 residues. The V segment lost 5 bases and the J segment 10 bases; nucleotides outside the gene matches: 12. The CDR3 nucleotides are TGTGCCAGCAGCCGCCCGAGGGGACAGGGAGGATCACCCCTCCACTTT. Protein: CASSRPRGQGGSPLHF.

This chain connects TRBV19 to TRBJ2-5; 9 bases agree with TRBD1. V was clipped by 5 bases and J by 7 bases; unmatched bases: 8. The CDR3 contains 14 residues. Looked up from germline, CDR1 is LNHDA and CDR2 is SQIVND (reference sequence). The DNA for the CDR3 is TGTGCCAGTAGTCCGGGACAGGGAGGAAGGACCCAGTACTTC. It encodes CASSPGQGGRTQYF.

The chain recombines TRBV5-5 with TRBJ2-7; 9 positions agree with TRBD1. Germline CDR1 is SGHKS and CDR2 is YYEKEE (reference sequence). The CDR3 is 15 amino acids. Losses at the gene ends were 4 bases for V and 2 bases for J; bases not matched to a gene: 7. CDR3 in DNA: TGTGCCAGCAGCCCCAACCGGGACAGGGCCTACGAGCAGTACTTC. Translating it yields CASSPNRDRAYEQYF.

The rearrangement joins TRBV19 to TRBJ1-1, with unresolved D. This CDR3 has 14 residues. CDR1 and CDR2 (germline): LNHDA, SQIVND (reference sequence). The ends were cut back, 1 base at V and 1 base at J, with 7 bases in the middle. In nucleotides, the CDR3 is TGTGCCAGTAGTATAGGACTCGAGAACACTGAAGCTTTCTTT. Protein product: CASSIGLENTEAFF.

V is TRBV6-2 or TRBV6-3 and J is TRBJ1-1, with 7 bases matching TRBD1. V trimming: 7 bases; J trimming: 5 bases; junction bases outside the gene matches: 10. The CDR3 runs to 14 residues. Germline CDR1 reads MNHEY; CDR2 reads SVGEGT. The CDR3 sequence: CASNPAGGWTEAFF. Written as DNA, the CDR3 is TGTGCCAGCAACCCCGCAGGGGGATGGACTGAAGCTTTCTTT.

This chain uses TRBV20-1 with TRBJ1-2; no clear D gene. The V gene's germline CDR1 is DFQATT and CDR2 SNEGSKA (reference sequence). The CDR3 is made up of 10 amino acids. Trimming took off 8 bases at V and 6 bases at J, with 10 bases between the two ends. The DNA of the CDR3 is TGCAGTTTTTATTCGGATGGCTACACCTTC. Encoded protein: CSFYSDGYTF.

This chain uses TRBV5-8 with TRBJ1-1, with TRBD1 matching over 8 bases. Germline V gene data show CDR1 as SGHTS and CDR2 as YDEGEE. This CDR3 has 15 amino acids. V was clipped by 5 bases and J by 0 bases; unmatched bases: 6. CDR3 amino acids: CASRKRQGMNTEAFF. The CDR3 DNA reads TGTGCCAGCAGAAAGAGACAGGGGATGAACACTGAAGCTTTCTTT.

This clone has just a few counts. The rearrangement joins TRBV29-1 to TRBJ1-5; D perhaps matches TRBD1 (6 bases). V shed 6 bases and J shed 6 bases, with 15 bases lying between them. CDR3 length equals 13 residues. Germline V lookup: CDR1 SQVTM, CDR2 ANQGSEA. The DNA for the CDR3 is TGCAGCGTGCATCAGGGGAAGGGTCAGCCCCAGCATTTT. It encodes CSVHQGKGQPQHF.

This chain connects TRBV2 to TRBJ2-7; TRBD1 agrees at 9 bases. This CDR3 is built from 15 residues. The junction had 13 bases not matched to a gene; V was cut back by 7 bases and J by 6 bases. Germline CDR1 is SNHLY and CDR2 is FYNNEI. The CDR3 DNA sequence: TGTGCCAGCAAAGAACCGGGACAGGGTTCCCGCGAGCAGTACTTC. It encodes CASKEPGQGSREQYF.

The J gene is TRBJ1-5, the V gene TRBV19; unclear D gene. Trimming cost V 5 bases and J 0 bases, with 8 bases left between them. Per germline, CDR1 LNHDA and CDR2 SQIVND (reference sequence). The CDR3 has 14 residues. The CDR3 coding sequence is TGTGCCAGTAGTGCCACAGATAGCAATCAGCCCCAGCATTTT. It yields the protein CASSATDSNQPQHF. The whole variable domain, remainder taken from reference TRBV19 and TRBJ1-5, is DGGITQSPKYLFRKEGQNVTLSCEQNLNHDAMYWYRQDPGQGLRLIYYSQIVNDFQKGDIAEGYSVSREKKESFPLTVTSAQKNPTAFYLCASSATDSNQPQHFGDGTRLSIL.

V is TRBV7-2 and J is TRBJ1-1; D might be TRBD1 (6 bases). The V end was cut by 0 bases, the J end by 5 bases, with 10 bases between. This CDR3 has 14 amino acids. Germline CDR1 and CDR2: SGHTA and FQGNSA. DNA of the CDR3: TGTGCCAGCAGCTTAGCGGGGGCCGGGACTGAAGCTTTCTTT. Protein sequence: CASSLAGAGTEAFF.

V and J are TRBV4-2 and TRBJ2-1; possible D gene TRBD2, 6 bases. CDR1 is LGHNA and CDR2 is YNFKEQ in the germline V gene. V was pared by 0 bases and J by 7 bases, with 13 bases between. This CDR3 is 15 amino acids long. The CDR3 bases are TGTGCCAGCAGCCAAGATCGGGCAGGGAGGAATGAGCAGTTCTTC. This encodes CASSQDRAGRNEQFF.

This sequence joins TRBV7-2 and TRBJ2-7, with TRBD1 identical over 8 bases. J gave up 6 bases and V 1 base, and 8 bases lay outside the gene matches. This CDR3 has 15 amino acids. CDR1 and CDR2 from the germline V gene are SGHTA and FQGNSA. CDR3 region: CASSLESGGDFEQYF. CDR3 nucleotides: TGTGCCAGCAGCTTAGAGTCAGGGGGCGATTTCGAGCAGTACTTC.

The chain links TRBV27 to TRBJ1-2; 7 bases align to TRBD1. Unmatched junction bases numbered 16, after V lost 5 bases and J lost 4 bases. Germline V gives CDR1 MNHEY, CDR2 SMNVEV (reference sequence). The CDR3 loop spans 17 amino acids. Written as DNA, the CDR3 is TGTGCCAGCAGTCCGCGGGACAGCTTAATACGGGGCTATGGCTACACCTTC. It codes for CASSPRDSLIRGYGYTF.

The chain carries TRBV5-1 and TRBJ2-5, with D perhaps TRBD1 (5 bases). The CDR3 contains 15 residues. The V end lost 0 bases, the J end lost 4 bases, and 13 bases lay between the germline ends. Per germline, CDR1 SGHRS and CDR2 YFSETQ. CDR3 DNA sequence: TGCGCCAGCAGCTTGGCACAGGCTGTGCGAGAGACCCAGTACTTC. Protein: CASSLAQAVRETQYF. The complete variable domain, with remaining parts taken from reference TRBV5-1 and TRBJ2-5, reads KAGVTQTPRYLIKTRGQQVTLSCSPISGHRSVSWYQQTPGQGLQFLFEYFSETQRNKGNFPGRFSGRQFSNSRSEMNVSTLELGDSALYLCASSLAQAVRETQYFGPGTRLLVL.

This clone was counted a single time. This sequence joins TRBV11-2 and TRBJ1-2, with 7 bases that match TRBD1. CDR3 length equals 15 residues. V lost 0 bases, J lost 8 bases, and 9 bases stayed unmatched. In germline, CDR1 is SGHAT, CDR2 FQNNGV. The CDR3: CASSLDRDRVEGYTF. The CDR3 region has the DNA TGTGCCAGCAGCTTAGACCGCGACAGGGTGGAGGGCTACACCTTC.

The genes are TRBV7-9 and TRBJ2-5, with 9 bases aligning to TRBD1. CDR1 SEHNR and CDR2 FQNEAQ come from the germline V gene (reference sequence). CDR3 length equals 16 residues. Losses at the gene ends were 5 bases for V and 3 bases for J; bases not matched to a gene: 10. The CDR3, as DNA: TGTGCCAGCAGCCCCGGACGGACAGGGGACAAAGAGACCCAGTACTTC. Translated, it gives CASSPGRTGDKETQYF.

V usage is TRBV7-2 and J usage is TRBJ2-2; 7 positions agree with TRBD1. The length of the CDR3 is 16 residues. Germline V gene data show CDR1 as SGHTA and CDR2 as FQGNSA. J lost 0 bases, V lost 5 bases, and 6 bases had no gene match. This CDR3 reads CASSPRGRTNTGELFF. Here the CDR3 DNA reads TGTGCCAGCAGCCCAAGGGGGCGTACGAACACCGGGGAGCTGTTTTTT. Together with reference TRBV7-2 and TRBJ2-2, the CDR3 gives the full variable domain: GAGVSQSPSNKVTEKGKDVELRCDPISGHTALYWYRQSLGQGLEFLIYFQGNSAPDKSGLPSDRFSAERTGGSVSTLTIQRTQQEDSAVYLCASSPRGRTNTGELFFGEGSRLTVL.

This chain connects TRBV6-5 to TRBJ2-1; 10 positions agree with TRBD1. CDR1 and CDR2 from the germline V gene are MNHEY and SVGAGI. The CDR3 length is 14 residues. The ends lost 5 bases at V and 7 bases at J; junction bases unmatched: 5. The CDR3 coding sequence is TGTGCCAGCAGTCACCGGGACAGGGGTAATGAGCAGTTCTTC. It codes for CASSHRDRGNEQFF.

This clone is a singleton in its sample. CDR3 in amino acids: CASQQRLINTEAFF. CDR3 coding DNA: TGCGCCAGTCAACAGAGACTAATAAACACTGAAGCTTTCTTT. The rearrangement uses TRBV10-1 and TRBJ1-1; D gene uncertain. Deletions cut 9 bases from V and 2 bases from J, with 16 bases between. CDR3 length: 14 amino acids. The V gene's germline CDR1 is WNHNN and CDR2 SYGVQD (reference sequence).